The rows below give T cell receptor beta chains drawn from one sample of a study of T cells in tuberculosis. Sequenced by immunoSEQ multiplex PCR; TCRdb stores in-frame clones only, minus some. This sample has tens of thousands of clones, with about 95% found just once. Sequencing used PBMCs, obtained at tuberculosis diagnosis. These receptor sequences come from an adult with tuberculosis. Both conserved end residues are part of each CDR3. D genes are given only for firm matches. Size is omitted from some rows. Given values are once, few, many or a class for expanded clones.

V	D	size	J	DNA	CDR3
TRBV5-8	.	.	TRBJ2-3	TGTGCCAGCAGCCCCGGATTTCGGGACACAGATACGCAGTATTTT	CASSPGFRDTDTQYF
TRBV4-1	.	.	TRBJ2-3	TGCGCCAGCAGCCAACGGTTGCGGGAAACAGATACGCAGTATTTT	CASSQRLRETDTQYF
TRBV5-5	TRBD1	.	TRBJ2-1	TGTGCCAGCAGCTTGAGGGACAGTGGTAATGAGCAGTTCTTC	CASSLRDSGNEQFF
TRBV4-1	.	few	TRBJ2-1	TGCGCCAGCAGCCAACTCGACATCGTCTCCTACAATGAGCAGTTCTTC	CASSQLDIVSYNEQFF
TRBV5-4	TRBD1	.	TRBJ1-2	TGTGCCAGCAGCTTGGAGGGGGCTGCTAACTATGGCTACACCTTC	CASSLEGAANYGYTF
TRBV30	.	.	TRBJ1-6	TGTGCCTGGAGTGTGCAGAGGAGCTCCTATAATTCACCCCTCCACTTT	CAWSVQRSSYNSPLHF
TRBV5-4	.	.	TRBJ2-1	TGTGCCAGCAGCATCGCTAGTAGTGAGCAGTTCTTC	CASSIASSEQFF
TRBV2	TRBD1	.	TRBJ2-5	TGTGCCAGCACTCCAGGGACAGGGGGCGAGACCCAGTACTTC	CASTPGTGGETQYF
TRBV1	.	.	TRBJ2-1	TGCACCAGCAGCCAAGAGAACCGGGGTCGGGGGGTCCGGGAGGGCCCGGGAGTCTTC	CTSSQENRGRGVREGPGVF
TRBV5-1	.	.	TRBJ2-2	TGCGCCAGCAGCGGACAGAGCGCGAACACCGGGGAGCTGTTTTTT	CASSGQSANTGELFF
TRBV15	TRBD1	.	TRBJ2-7	TGTGCCACCAGCAGGCGGGACAGGGGACACGAGCAGTACTTC	CATSRRDRGHEQYF
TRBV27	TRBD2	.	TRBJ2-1	TGTGCCAGCAGTTTCCTCGCCGGGACTAGCGGGAGAATGTACAATGAGCAGTTCTTC	CASSFLAGTSGRMYNEQFF
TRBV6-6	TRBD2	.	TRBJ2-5	TGTGCCAGCACCGGGACTAGCGGAGAGACCCAGTACTTC	CASTGTSGETQYF
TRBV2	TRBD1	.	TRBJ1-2	TGTGCCAGCAGTGAAAGGGGGCCCTATGGCTACACCTTC	CASSERGPYGYTF
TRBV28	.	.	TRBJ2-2	TGTGCCAGCAGTTTTGCAGGGGGGTTGTTTTTT	CASSFAGGLFF
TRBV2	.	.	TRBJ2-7	TGTGCCAGCAGTGACGTAGGTAGACTCGTCACCTACGAGCAGTACTTC	CASSDVGRLVTYEQYF
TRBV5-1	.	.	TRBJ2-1	TGCGCCAGCAAAAAAAGTTCAGGGGCCTCCGATTACAATGAGCAGTTCTTC	CASKKSSGASDYNEQFF
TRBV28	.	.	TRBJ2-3	TGTGCCAGCCGCGGGAGCACAGATACGCAGTATTTT	CASRGSTDTQYF
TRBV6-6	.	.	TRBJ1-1	TGTGCCAGCAGTCCCGACCCCCCCGGAGAAACTGAAGCTTTCTTT	CASSPDPPGETEAFF
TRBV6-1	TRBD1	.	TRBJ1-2	TGTGCCAGCAGGAATACAGGGGGCTCGGACTATGGCTACACCTTC	CASRNTGGSDYGYTF